The 32 T cell receptor beta chains below come from one sample, sequenced in a study of OX40 agonist ivuxolimab in advanced cancers. TCRdb's copy holds only in-frame clones and misses some; the assay was immunoSEQ multiplex PCR. The sample contains about 53,000 clones, around nine tenths of which appear only once. The specimen was CD4+ or CD8+ T cells sorted from blood, collected in a trial of the OX40 agonist ivuxolimab. The origin of the receptors is an adult with an advanced solid tumor such as melanoma, head and neck, liver or kidney cancer.

The rearrangement links TRBV5-6 to TRBJ1-1; TRBD1 might be the D (6 bases). Germline CDR1 reads SGHDT; CDR2 reads YYEEEE. The CDR3 contains 15 residues. V lost 7 bases and J lost 2, with 18 bases in between. The CDR3 DNA sequence: TGTGCCAGCGTTCTACGGGGGCCAACCAACACTGAAGCTTTCTTT. Translation gives CASVLRGPTNTEAFF.

The J gene is TRBJ1-3, the V gene TRBV5-6; a weak D match, TRBD1 (5 bases). Germline V gene data show CDR1 as SGHDT and CDR2 as YYEEEE. V lost 4 bases, J lost 3 bases, and 8 bases lay in between. The CDR3 extends over 13 amino acids. The CDR3 sequence: CASSNQGGNTIYF. DNA for the CDR3: TGTGCCAGCAGCAACCAGGGTGGAAACACCATATATTTT.

The chain employs TRBV6-1 and TRBJ2-7; 9 nucleotides line up with TRBD1. In germline, CDR1 is MNHNS, CDR2 SASEGT. CDR3 length equals 17 residues. Losses at the gene ends were 0 bases for V and 4 bases for J; bases not matched to a gene: 10. For the CDR3, the DNA is TGTGCCAGCAGTGAAGCGCTATTTACAGGGGGCCATTACGAGCAGTACTTC. Translation: CASSEALFTGGHYEQYF.

This clone is a singleton in its sample. This rearrangement joins TRBV10-2 to TRBJ2-7; 9 bases are a match to TRBD2. The CDR3 is 14 amino acids. With V trimmed by 3 bases and J by 2 bases, 2 bases remained unmatched. Germline-derived CDR1 and CDR2 are WSHSY and SAAADI. The CDR3 spells CASSDSSGTYEQYF. The DNA of the CDR3 is TGCGCCAGCAGTGATTCTAGCGGGACCTACGAGCAGTACTTC.

This chain joins TRBV7-6 and TRBJ2-5, with 11 bases lining up with TRBD2. Germline CDR1 reads SGHVS; CDR2 reads FNYEAQ. The trim removed 1 base at V and 2 bases at J, leaving 6 bases unmatched. The CDR3 contains 17 residues. The CDR3 bases are TGTGCCAGCAGCTTAGGCCCGGGACTAGCGGTACAAGAGACCCAGTACTTC. Translated, it gives CASSLGPGLAVQETQYF. Based on the CDR3 plus reference TRBV7-6 and TRBJ2-5, the full variable domain is GAGVSQSPRYKVTKRGQDVALRCDPISGHVSLYWYRQALGQGPEFLTYFNYEAQQDKSGLPNDRFSAERPEGSISTLTIQRTEQRDSAMYRCASSLGPGLAVQETQYFGPGTRLLVL.

V gene TRBV5-1 combines with J gene TRBJ2-5; D is possibly TRBD1 (6 bases). This CDR3 has 15 residues. The germline V gene encodes CDR1 SGHRS and CDR2 YFSETQ. Trimming cost V 4 bases and J 7 bases, with 20 bases left between them. CDR3 DNA sequence: TGCGCCAGCAGCATAGCCCTGACAGGTCGTGGGACCCAGTACTTC. Translating it yields CASSIALTGRGTQYF. The full variable domain, in which reference TRBV5-1 and TRBJ2-5 provide the parts outside the CDR3, is KAGVTQTPRYLIKTRGQQVTLSCSPISGHRSVSWYQQTPGQGLQFLFEYFSETQRNKGNFPGRFSGRQFSNSRSEMNVSTLELGDSALYLCASSIALTGRGTQYFGPGTRLLVL.

The chain is built from TRBV28 and TRBJ1-2; D is possibly TRBD1 (6 bases). The CDR3 spans 14 residues. Germline V CDR1 and CDR2: MDHEN, SYDVKM. Deletions cut 1 base from V and 6 bases from J, with 12 bases between. For the CDR3, the DNA is TGTGCCAGCAGTTTATCAGGGGACTTCGATGGCTACACCTTC. This sequence encodes CASSLSGDFDGYTF.

The rearrangement joins TRBV2 to TRBJ2-6; TRBD1 aligns across 8 bases. This CDR3 is built from 15 residues. V lost 7 bases and J lost 9; bases outside the gene matches: 11. Germline assignment: CDR1 SNHLY and CDR2 FYNNEI. CDR3 in DNA: TGTGCCAGCAACACAGGGGGGATTCGAGTCAACGTCCTGACTTTC. It encodes CASNTGGIRVNVLTF.

The chain combines TRBV5-1 with TRBJ2-7; maybe TRBD1 (5 bases). This CDR3 region has 13 residues. Germline V CDR1 and CDR2: SGHRS, YFSETQ. Deletions cut 4 bases from V and 3 bases from J, with 11 bases between. The CDR3 region is CASSPDGHYEQYF. CDR3 sequence (DNA): TGCGCCAGCAGCCCGGACGGACACTACGAGCAGTACTTC. The full variable domain, rest sourced from reference TRBV5-1 and TRBJ2-7, is KAGVTQTPRYLIKTRGQQVTLSCSPISGHRSVSWYQQTPGQGLQFLFEYFSETQRNKGNFPGRFSGRQFSNSRSEMNVSTLELGDSALYLCASSPDGHYEQYFGPGTRLTVT.

The CDR3 DNA reads as TGTGCCATCAGTGAGTCGAGTGACGAGCAGTACTTC. It codes for CAISESSDEQYF. J is TRBJ2-7 and V is TRBV10-3; no definite D call. The germline gives CDR1 ENHRY, CDR2 SYGVKD. CDR3 size: 12 residues. V was cut by 0 bases and J by 5 bases, with 5 bases left in between.

The gene calls are TRBV28 and TRBJ2-7, with 9 bases aligning to TRBD1. With 3 bases clipped from V and 6 bases from J, the junction kept 6 bases outside the gene matches. CDR3 length: 14 amino acids. CDR1 MDHEN and CDR2 SYDVKM come from the germline V gene. This CDR3 reads CASSLERQGGEQYF. The CDR3, as DNA: TGTGCCAGCAGTTTGGAACGACAGGGGGGCGAGCAGTACTTC.

V gene TRBV4-2 combines with J gene TRBJ2-1; 9 nucleotides line up with TRBD2. The CDR3 is 17 residues long. V lost 1 base to trimming and J lost 0 bases; unmatched junction nucleotides: 4. The V gene's germline CDR1 is LGHNA and CDR2 YNFKEQ. The CDR3 bases are TGTGCCAGCAGCCAAGGCGCAGCGGGGGGCTCCTACAATGAGCAGTTCTTC. It translates to CASSQGAAGGSYNEQFF.

On this clone: The same CDR3 is also encoded by other DNA sequences in this sample. V usage is TRBV19 and J usage is TRBJ1-5; D possibly corresponds to TRBD1 (6 bases). The CDR3 is made up of 13 amino acids. V was shortened by 5 bases and J by 4 bases, with 9 bases between the two germline ends. The germline gives CDR1 LNHDA, CDR2 SQIVND (reference sequence). The CDR3 bases are TGTGCCAGTAGTGCCCAGGGGAATCAGCCCCAGCATTTT. It translates to CASSAQGNQPQHF.

The chain has TRBV10-3 and TRBJ1-1, with 7 bases lining up with TRBD1. V shed 6 bases, J shed 7 bases, and the junction held 11 bases outside the gene matches. The CDR3 has 14 amino acids. The germline V gene encodes CDR1 ENHRY and CDR2 SYGVKD. The CDR3: CAISASDRAVEAFF. The CDR3 bases are TGTGCCATCAGCGCTTCTGACAGGGCTGTTGAAGCTTTCTTT.

The rearrangement joins TRBV7-9 to TRBJ1-4, with 7 bases lining up with TRBD1. The CDR3 totals 18 residues. V shed 6 bases and J 8 bases; nucleotides not matched to a gene: 21. The germline CDR1 and CDR2 sequences are SEHNR and FQNEAQ (reference sequence). The CDR3 reads CASRAPTAGDRANEKLFF. The CDR3, as DNA: TGTGCCAGCAGAGCCCCGACCGCCGGCGACAGGGCCAACGAAAAACTGTTTTTT.

This sequence joins TRBV6-1 and TRBJ2-5, with D uncertain. Germline V gene lookup returns CDR1 MNHNS and CDR2 SASEGT. The V end lost 10 bases, the J end lost 2 bases, and 11 bases lay between the germline ends. This CDR3 region has 12 residues. This CDR3 is CATDRTQETQYF. DNA of the CDR3: TGTGCCACTGATAGGACGCAAGAGACCCAGTACTTC.

The chain uses TRBV9 and TRBJ2-2; 7 nucleotides agree with TRBD2. The V segment lost 6 bases and the J segment 7 bases; nucleotides outside the gene matches: 9. This CDR3 comprises 14 residues. CDR1 and CDR2 (germline): SGDLS, YYNGEE. CDR3 in amino acids: CASNSGAKHGELFF. CDR3 nucleotide sequence: TGTGCCAGCAACAGCGGGGCAAAGCACGGGGAGCTGTTTTTT.

This rearrangement joins TRBV28 to TRBJ2-7, with a weak D call TRBD2 (6 bases). The CDR3 is 12 residues long. V was shortened by 2 bases and J by 4 bases, with 6 bases between the two germline ends. Germline V gene sequence: CDR1 MDHEN, CDR2 SYDVKM. The CDR3 spells CASSLRGYEQYF. CDR3 in DNA: TGTGCCAGCAGTTTACGGGGGTACGAGCAGTACTTC.

The CDR3 DNA sequence: TGTGCCAGCAGTGGGCCCGACAGGGGAACTGAAGCTTTCTTT. This translates into CASSGPDRGTEAFF. The V and J genes are TRBV25-1 and TRBJ1-1, with 8 bases fitting TRBD1. V shed 4 bases and J 5 bases; nucleotides not matched to a gene: 6. The CDR3 contains 14 residues. The germline V gene encodes CDR1 MGHDK and CDR2 SYGVNS.

On this clone itself: Relative to the germline gene, one junction end is altered; a read error may explain this. The V gene is TRBV7-8, the J gene TRBJ2-7; possibly TRBD1 for D (8 bases). The germline V gene encodes CDR1 SGHVS and CDR2 FQNEAQ. The CDR3 loop spans 14 amino acids. The CDR3 spells CASTLQGEGYEQYF. CDR3 coding DNA: TGTGCCAGCACCTTACAGGGGGAGGGTTACGAGCAGTACTTC.

V usage is TRBV10-3 and J usage is TRBJ2-1; 10 bases fit TRBD2. Trimming removed 4 bases from V and 9 bases from J; junction bases left unmatched: 24. The CDR3 length is 20 residues. The germline V gene encodes CDR1 ENHRY and CDR2 SYGVKD. The CDR3 DNA reads TGTGCCATCAGTGCTTATGGCGGGACTGGGCTAGCGGGAGTTAGTGGTGAGCAGTTCTTC. It encodes CAISAYGGTGLAGVSGEQFF.

A few counts support this clone. The chain links TRBV2 to TRBJ1-2; D unresolved. Trimming removed 6 bases at V and 4 bases at J, with 3 bases between. Germline CDR1 and CDR2: SNHLY and FYNNEI. This CDR3 region has 10 residues. The CDR3 reads CASRSYGYTF. The CDR3 bases are TGTGCCAGCAGATCCTATGGCTACACCTTC.

This clone was observed a single time. The chain couples TRBV18 to TRBJ2-7; 8 nucleotides align to TRBD2. J was trimmed by 4 bases and V by 1 base; bases with no gene match: 6. This CDR3 spans 15 amino acids. The germline V gene has CDR1 KGHSH and CDR2 LQKENI. The CDR3 spells CASSPRGAGDYEQYF. CDR3 DNA sequence: TGTGCCAGCTCACCACGGGGAGCGGGGGATTACGAGCAGTACTTC.

This chain links TRBV19 with TRBJ1-1; D is perhaps TRBD1 (5 bases). Germline values: CDR1 LNHDA, CDR2 SQIVND (reference sequence). The CDR3 is 14 amino acids. V shed 9 bases and J shed 3 bases, with 17 bases lying between them. This CDR3 reads CASRTPVGDTEAFF. In DNA form, the CDR3 reads TGTGCCAGCCGAACACCCGTGGGGGACACTGAAGCTTTCTTT.

V is TRBV5-1 and J is TRBJ1-1; 11 nucleotides align to TRBD1. V lost 4 bases to trimming and J lost 5 bases; unmatched junction nucleotides: 10. The CDR3 consists of 16 residues. Germline V lookup: CDR1 SGHRS, CDR2 YFSETQ. CDR3 in amino acids: CASSPGQGARETEAFF. In nucleotides, the CDR3 is TGCGCCAGCAGCCCAGGACAGGGGGCGCGTGAGACTGAAGCTTTCTTT.

The chain employs TRBV25-1 and TRBJ2-2; D is possibly TRBD1 (5 bases). The CDR3 sequence is 15 residues long. Trimming left V 7 bases short and J 0 bases short, with 12 bases between. Looked up from germline, CDR1 is MGHDK and CDR2 is SYGVNS. Here the CDR3 DNA reads TGTGCCAGCACCCAGAGGACAACGAACACCGGGGAGCTGTTTTTT. The encoded protein is CASTQRTTNTGELFF. The complete variable domain, with remaining parts taken from reference TRBV25-1 and TRBJ2-2, reads EADIYQTPRYLVIGTGKKITLECSQTMGHDKMYWYQQDPGMELHLIHYSYGVNSTEKGDLSSESTVSRIRTEHFPLTLESARPSHTSQYLCASTQRTTNTGELFFGEGSRLTVL.

This chain links TRBV10-3 with TRBJ2-2; 9 nucleotides line up with TRBD1. V lost 8 bases and J lost 1; bases outside the gene matches: 2. Germline V lookup: CDR1 ENHRY, CDR2 SYGVKD. The CDR3 runs to 14 residues. DNA for the CDR3: TGTGCCATCCAGGGACAGGGGAACACCGGGGAGCTGTTTTTT. This gives the protein CAIQGQGNTGELFF.

The chain joins TRBV5-1 to TRBJ2-7; D ambiguous. V was trimmed by 0 bases and J by 3 bases, leaving 7 bases between them. This CDR3 spans 13 amino acids. The germline V gene has CDR1 SGHRS and CDR2 YFSETQ. CDR3 in DNA: TGCGCCAGCAGCTTGGCACAGAACTACGAGCAGTACTTC. This translates into CASSLAQNYEQYF.

CDR3 in DNA: TGCAGCGTAAGTGGGACAGCCCTCATTGAAGCTTTCTTT. Translated: CSVSGTALIEAFF. The genes are TRBV29-1 and TRBJ1-1; 7 nucleotides line up with TRBD1. Trimming cost V 6 bases and J 7 bases; bases outside gene matches: 11. The CDR3 is made up of 13 amino acids. CDR1 SQVTM and CDR2 ANQGSEA come from the germline V gene.

This chain joins TRBV2 and TRBJ2-1, with a tentative D call TRBD2 (6 bases). V lost 6 bases and J 4 bases, leaving 10 bases between the germline ends. This CDR3 contains 13 residues. CDR1 and CDR2 from the germline V gene are SNHLY and FYNNEI. CDR3: CASRRDSYNEQFF. CDR3 nucleotides: TGTGCCAGCAGGCGGGACTCATACAATGAGCAGTTCTTC.

The sample holds one count of this clone. The gene calls are TRBV5-1 and TRBJ2-2, with D hard to call. V was pared by 0 bases and J by 0 bases, with 6 bases between. Per germline, CDR1 SGHRS and CDR2 YFSETQ. This CDR3 has 15 amino acids. As DNA, the CDR3 is TGCGCCAGCAGCTTGGGGGAAACGAACACCGGGGAGCTGTTTTTT. This translates into CASSLGETNTGELFF.

The chain combines TRBV5-1 with TRBJ2-2; D ambiguous. The V end was cut by 1 base, the J end by 4 bases, with 8 bases between. This CDR3 region has 14 residues. CDR1 is SGHRS, CDR2 YFSETQ, per germline. The CDR3 DNA follows: TGCGCCAGCAGCTTGTGGGGTGGCACCGGGGAGCTGTTTTTT. It translates to CASSLWGGTGELFF. The full variable domain, rest sourced from reference TRBV5-1 and TRBJ2-2, is KAGVTQTPRYLIKTRGQQVTLSCSPISGHRSVSWYQQTPGQGLQFLFEYFSETQRNKGNFPGRFSGRQFSNSRSEMNVSTLELGDSALYLCASSLWGGTGELFFGEGSRLTVL.